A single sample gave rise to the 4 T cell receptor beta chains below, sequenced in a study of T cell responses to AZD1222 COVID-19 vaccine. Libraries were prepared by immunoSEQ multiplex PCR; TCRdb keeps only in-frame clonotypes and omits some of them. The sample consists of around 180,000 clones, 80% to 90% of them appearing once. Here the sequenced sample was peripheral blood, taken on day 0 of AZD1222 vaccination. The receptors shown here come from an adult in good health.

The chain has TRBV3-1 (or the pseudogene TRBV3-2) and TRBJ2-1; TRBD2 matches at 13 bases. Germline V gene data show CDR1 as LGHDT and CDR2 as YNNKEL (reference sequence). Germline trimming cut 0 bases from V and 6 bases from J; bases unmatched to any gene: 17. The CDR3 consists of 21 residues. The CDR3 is CASSQDNPLAGGPGWSNEQFF. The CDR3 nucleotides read TGTGCCAGCAGCCAAGATAACCCACTAGCGGGGGGGCCTGGGTGGTCCAATGAGCAGTTCTTC.

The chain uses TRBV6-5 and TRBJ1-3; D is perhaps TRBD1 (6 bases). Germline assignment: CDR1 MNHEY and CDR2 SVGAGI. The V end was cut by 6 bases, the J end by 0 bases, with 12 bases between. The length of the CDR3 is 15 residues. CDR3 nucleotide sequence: TGTGCCAGCAGGGCAGGGGCAAACTCTGGAAACACCATATATTTT. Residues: CASRAGANSGNTIYF.

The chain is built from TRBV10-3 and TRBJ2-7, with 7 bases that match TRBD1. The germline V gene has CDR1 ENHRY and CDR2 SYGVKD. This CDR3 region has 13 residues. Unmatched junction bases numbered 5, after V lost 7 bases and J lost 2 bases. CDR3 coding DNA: TGTGCCATCACCGGGGACAGCGCCTACGAGCAGTACTTC. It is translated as CAITGDSAYEQYF.

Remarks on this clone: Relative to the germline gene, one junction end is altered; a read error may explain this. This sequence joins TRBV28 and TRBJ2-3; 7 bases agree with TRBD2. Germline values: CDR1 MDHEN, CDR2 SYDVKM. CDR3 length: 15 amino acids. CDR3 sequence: CASSPSGEFTHTQYF. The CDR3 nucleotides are TGTGCCAGCAGTCCCAGCGGGGAATTCACACATACGCAGTATTTT.